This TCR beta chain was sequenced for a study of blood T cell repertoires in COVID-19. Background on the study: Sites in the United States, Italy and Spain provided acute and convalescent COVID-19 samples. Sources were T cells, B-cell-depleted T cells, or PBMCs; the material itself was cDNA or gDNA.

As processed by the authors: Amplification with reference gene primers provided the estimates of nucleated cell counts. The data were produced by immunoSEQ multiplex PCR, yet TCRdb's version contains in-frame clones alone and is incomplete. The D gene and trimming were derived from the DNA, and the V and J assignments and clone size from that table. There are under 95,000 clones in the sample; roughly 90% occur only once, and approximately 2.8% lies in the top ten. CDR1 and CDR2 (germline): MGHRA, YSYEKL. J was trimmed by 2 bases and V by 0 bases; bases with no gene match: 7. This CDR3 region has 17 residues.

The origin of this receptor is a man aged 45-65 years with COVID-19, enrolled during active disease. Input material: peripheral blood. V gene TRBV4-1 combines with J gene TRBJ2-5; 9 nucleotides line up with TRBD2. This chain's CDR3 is CASSQDMAGGEQETQYF. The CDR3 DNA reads TGCGCCAGCAGCCAAGACATGGCGGGAGGGGAACAAGAGACCCAGTACTTC.